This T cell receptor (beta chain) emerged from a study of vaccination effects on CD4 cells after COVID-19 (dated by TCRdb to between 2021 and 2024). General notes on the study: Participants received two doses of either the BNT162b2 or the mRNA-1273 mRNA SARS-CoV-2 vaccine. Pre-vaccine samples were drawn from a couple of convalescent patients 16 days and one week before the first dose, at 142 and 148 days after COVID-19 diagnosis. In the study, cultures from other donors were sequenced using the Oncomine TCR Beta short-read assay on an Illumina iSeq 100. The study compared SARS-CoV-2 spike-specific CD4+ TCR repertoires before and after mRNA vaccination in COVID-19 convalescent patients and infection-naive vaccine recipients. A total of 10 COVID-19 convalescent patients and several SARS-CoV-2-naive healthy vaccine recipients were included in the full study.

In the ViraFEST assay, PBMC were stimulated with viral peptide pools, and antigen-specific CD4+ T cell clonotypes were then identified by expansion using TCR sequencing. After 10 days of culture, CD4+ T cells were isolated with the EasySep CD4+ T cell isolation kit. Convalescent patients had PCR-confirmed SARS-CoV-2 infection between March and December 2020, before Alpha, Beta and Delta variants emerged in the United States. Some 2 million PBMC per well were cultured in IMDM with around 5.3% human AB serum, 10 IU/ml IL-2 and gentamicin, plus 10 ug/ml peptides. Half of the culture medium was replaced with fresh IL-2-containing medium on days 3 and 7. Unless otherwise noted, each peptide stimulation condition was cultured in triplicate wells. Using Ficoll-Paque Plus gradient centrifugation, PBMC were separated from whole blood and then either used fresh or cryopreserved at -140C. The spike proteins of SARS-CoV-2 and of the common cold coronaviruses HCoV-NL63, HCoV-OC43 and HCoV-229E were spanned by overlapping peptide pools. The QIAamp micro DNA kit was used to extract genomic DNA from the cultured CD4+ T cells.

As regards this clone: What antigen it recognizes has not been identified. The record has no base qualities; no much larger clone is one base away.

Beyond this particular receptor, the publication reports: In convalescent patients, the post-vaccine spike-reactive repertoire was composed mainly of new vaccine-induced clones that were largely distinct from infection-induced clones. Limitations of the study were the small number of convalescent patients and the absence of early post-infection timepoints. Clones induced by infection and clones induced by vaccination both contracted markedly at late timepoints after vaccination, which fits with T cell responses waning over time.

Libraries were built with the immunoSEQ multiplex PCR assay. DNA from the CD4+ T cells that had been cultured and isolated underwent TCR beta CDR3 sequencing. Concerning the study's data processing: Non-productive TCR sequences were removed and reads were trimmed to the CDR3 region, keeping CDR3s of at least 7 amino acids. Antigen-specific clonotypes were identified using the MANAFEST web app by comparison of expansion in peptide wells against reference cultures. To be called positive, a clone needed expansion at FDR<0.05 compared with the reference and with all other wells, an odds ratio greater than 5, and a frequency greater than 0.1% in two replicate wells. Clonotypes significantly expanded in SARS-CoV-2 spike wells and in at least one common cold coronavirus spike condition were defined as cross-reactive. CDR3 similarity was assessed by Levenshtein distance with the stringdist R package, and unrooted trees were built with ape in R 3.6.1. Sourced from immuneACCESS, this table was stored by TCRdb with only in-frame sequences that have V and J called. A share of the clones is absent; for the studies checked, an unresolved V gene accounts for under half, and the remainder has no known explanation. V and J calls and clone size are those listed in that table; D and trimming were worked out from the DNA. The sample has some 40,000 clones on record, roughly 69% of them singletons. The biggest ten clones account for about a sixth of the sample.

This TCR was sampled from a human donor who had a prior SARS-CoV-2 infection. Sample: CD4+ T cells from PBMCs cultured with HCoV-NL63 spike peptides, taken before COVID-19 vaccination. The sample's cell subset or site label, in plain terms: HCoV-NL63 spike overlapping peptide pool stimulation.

The CDR3 protein: CASSRTRQALYGYTF. The nucleotide sequence reads TGTGCCAGCAGCCGCACTCGACAGGCCCTCTATGGCTACACCTTC. The chain uses TRBV3-1 (or the pseudogene TRBV3-2) and TRBJ1-2; TRBD1 is a weak D gene call, 6 bases matching. CDR1 and CDR2 were assigned from the germline V gene (reference sequence) as LGHDT and YNNKEL. The CDR3 covers 15 residues, taking in both the cysteine and the phenylalanine. CDR3 DNA only is kept here, 45 bases in frame from base 1. Cut back by 4 bases and 4 bases, the V and J ends lie 16 bases apart.